The 9 T cell receptor beta chains in this list originate from one sample, sequenced in a study of OX40 agonist ivuxolimab in advanced cancers. Here immunoSEQ multiplex PCR was the method, and the copy in TCRdb shows in-frame clones only, minus some. This sample yields about 23,000 clones, of which 75% to 85% are seen a single time; just over 2% belongs to the top ten. The sequences come from CD4+ or CD8+ T cells sorted from blood, collected in a trial of the OX40 agonist ivuxolimab. These TCRs come from an adult with an advanced solid tumor such as melanoma, head and neck, liver or kidney cancer.

Here the CDR3 reads CASSFSGPANEQFF. The CDR3 DNA is TGCGCCAGCAGCTTTTCCGGGCCCGCCAATGAGCAGTTCTTC. The genes are TRBV5-1 and TRBJ2-1; D call uncertain. The CDR3 loop spans 14 amino acids. Germline V gives CDR1 SGHRS, CDR2 YFSETQ. Trimming removed 2 bases at V and 6 bases at J, with 12 bases between.

The chain carries TRBV15 and TRBJ1-4, with a weak D call TRBD1 (5 bases). CDR1 is LNHNV and CDR2 is YYDKDF in the germline V gene (reference sequence). This CDR3 is built from 14 residues. Trimming took 0 bases from V and 8 from J, leaving 10 bases between them. CDR3 protein: CATSRDRVREKLFF. CDR3 nucleotide sequence: TGTGCCACCAGCAGAGACAGGGTGCGAGAAAAACTGTTTTTT.

The rearrangement uses TRBV18 and TRBJ1-4, with TRBD1 matching over 10 bases. The germline V gene has CDR1 KGHSH and CDR2 LQKENI. J lost 7 bases, V lost 3 bases, and 5 bases had no gene match. The CDR3 is made up of 15 amino acids. The CDR3 protein is CASSPATGGSEKLFF. The CDR3 DNA reads as TGTGCCAGCTCACCCGCGACAGGGGGCTCTGAAAAACTGTTTTTT.

The rearrangement joins TRBV5-4 to TRBJ1-6; 7 bases line up with TRBD1. Germline V gene data show CDR1 as SGHNT and CDR2 as YYREEE (reference sequence). V trimming: 4 bases; J trimming: 6 bases; junction bases outside the gene matches: 4. The CDR3 has 14 amino acids. For the CDR3, the DNA is TGTGCCAGCAGCGTCAGGGGGGGTAATTCACCCCTCCACTTT. Protein sequence: CASSVRGGNSPLHF.

The DNA of the CDR3 is TGTGCCAGCTCACCCGGGACAGGGAGGGCCTGGGCCAAAAACATTCAGTACTTC. It encodes CASSPGTGRAWAKNIQYF. This rearrangement joins TRBV18 to TRBJ2-4; 9 bases align to TRBD1. The germline V gene has CDR1 KGHSH and CDR2 LQKENI. V lost 3 bases, J lost 1 base, and 10 bases stayed unmatched. The CDR3 is 18 amino acids.

The chain links TRBV30 to TRBJ1-5; TRBD1 might be the D (5 bases). The CDR3 totals 14 residues. Trimming shortened V by 1 base and J by 7 bases, and 14 bases separated the two germline ends. Germline assignment: CDR1 GTSNPN and CDR2 SVGIG (reference sequence). CDR3 sequence (DNA): TGTGCCTGGAGTGAGGTATCAGGGCGCCAGCCCCAGCATTTT. This gives the protein CAWSEVSGRQPQHF. The whole variable domain, filled in from reference TRBV30 and TRBJ1-5, reads SQTIHQWPATLVQPVGSPLSLECTVEGTSNPNLYWYRQAAGRGLQLLFYSVGIGQISSEVPQNLSASRPQDRQFILSSKKLLLSDSGFYLCAWSEVSGRQPQHFGDGTRLSIL.

V and J are TRBV19 and TRBJ2-7; the match to TRBD2 covers 7 bases. CDR1 LNHDA and CDR2 SQIVND come from the germline V gene (reference sequence). Trimming took 3 bases from V and 1 from J; bases not matched to a gene: 6. The CDR3 sequence is 15 residues long. Here the CDR3 reads CASSMTSSPSYEQYF. The CDR3 DNA is TGTGCCAGTAGTATGACTAGCTCGCCGTCCTACGAGCAGTACTTC.

V and J are TRBV6-6 and TRBJ2-7; TRBD1 matches 7 bases. The germline gives CDR1 MNHNY, CDR2 SVGAGI (reference sequence). The CDR3 is made up of 14 amino acids. V lost 6 bases and J lost 2; bases outside the gene matches: 7. The CDR3, as DNA: TGTGCCAGCAGCCTACAGGGGCTCCCCTACGAGCAGTACTTC. This sequence encodes CASSLQGLPYEQYF.

The chain carries TRBV2 and TRBJ1-2, with 7 positions matching TRBD1. With 5 bases clipped from V and 8 bases from J, the junction kept 20 bases outside the gene matches. The CDR3 extends over 17 amino acids. Germline V gene sequence: CDR1 SNHLY, CDR2 FYNNEI. DNA for the CDR3: TGTGCCAGCAGTTTGGACAGGAGAGCACAATTCCGGCGGGGCTACACCTTC. Its protein is CASSLDRRAQFRRGYTF.